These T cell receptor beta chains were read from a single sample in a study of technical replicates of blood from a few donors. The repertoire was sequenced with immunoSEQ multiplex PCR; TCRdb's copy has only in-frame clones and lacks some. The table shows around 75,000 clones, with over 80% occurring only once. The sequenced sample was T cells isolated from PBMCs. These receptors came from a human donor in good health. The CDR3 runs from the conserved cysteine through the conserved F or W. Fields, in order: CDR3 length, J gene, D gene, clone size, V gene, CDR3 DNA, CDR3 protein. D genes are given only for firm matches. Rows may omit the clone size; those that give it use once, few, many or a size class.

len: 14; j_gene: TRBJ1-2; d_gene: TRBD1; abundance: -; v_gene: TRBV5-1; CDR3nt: TGCGCCAGCAGCCTTGGACAGGGATCGTATGGCTACACCTTC; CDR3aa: CASSLGQGSYGYTF
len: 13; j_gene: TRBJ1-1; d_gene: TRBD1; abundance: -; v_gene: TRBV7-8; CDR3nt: TGTGCCAGCAGTCATTCGCTGACAGGGGAAGCTTTCTTT; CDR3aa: CASSHSLTGEAFF
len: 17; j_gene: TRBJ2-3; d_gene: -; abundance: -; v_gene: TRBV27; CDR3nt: TGTGCCAGCAGTTTATTGAGACGGGGGGCCAGCGCGGATACGCAGTATTTT; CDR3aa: CASSLLRRGASADTQYF
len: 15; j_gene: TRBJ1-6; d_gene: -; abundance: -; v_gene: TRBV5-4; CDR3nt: TGTGCCAGCAGTAACGGGGATATCTATAATTCACCCCTCCACTTT; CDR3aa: CASSNGDIYNSPLHF
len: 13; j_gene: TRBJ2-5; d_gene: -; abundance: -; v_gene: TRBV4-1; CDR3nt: TGCGCCAGCAGCCAAGCCCCCGGGGAGACCCAGTACTTC; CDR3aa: CASSQAPGETQYF
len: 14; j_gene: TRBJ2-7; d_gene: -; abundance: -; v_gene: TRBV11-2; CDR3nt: TGTGCCAGCAGCATACCGGGTCTCTCCTACGAGCAGTACTTC; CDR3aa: CASSIPGLSYEQYF
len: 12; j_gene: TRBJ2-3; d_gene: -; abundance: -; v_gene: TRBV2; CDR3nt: TGTGCCAGCAAACGGGGGAGTAACGCGCAGTATTTT; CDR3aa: CASKRGSNAQYF
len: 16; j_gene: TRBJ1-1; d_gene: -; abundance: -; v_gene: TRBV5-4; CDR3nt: TGTGCCAGCAGCCGAACAGCCGTATCAGGGGACACTGAAGCTTTCTTT; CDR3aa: CASSRTAVSGDTEAFF
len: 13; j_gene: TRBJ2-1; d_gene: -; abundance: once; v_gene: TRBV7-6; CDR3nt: TGTGCCAGCAGCTTAGGGGCAAGAAATGAGCAGTTCTTC; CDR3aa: CASSLGARNEQFF
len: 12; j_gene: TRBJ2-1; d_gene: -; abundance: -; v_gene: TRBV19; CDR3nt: TGTGCCAGTATAGGGAGCTTCAATGAGCAGTTCTTC; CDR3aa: CASIGSFNEQFF
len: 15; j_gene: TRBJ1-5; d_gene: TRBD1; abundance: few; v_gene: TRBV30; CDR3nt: TGTGCCTGGAACGGAGGGGGCATACGCAATCAGCCCCAGCATTTT; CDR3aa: CAWNGGGIRNQPQHF